The count of the clone carrying this T cell receptor (beta chain) is one. In terms of age and location, participants ranged from about 18 to 100 years and lived in under 30 US areas. The sample originates from a study of blood T cell repertoires in COVID-19. Trimming removed 5 bases from V and 8 bases from J, with 13 bases in between. CDR1 is MNHEY, CDR2 SMNVEV, per germline (reference sequence). This CDR3 is built from 14 residues. In the study's own analysis: Estimated nucleated cell counts came from reference gene primer amplification. Method: immunoSEQ multiplex PCR; TCRdb's copy keeps in-frame clones and lacks some. V, J and clone size are those of that table, while D and trimming were read from the DNA. The table lists 150,000 to 200,000 clones, approximately 80% of them singletons.

Source material: PBMCs or T cells enriched from blood (not recorded which). The TCR originated in a woman between 55 and 75 years old with acute COVID-19. The gene calls are TRBV27 and TRBJ1-6; D remains ambiguous. This CDR3 is CASSRGKGDSPLHF. CDR3 sequence (DNA): TGTGCCAGCAGTAGAGGTAAAGGAGATTCACCCCTCCACTTT.